Described below is a single T cell receptor beta chain sequence and its context. This entry belongs to a study of T cell changes during pregnancy in multiple sclerosis. The CDR3 covers 15 residues. Deletions cut 5 bases from V and 6 bases from J, with 20 bases between. Germline CDR1 and CDR2: MNHNY and SVGAGI (reference sequence). Repertoires were generated with immunoSEQ multiplex PCR, while TCRdb's copy carries only in-frame clones and drops some. The table has tens of thousands of clones, 75% to 95% seen once. The sample here was peripheral blood, taken in the third trimester of pregnancy. The chain links TRBV6-6 to TRBJ2-7, with TRBD1 as a possible D gene (5 bases). This clonotype was sampled from a female donor with multiple sclerosis, enrolled in a pregnancy study. CDR3 DNA: TGTGCCAGCAGTCCTGACAGAAGACACACGCTCGAGCAGTACTTC. The encoded protein is CASSPDRRHTLEQYF.